The clone carrying this T cell receptor (beta chain) was recorded a few times. The record originates from a study of blood T cell repertoires in COVID-19. The overall study: The United States, Italy and Spain supplied acute and convalescent COVID-19 samples. PBMCs, B-cell-depleted T cells, or T cells were the source of the cDNA or gDNA that made up the material.

The CDR3 has 14 residues. Germline values: CDR1 SGDLS, CDR2 YYNGEE. Trimming took 0 bases from V and 4 from J, leaving 7 bases between them. The authors' processing: Using reference gene primer amplification, nucleated cell counts were estimated. Libraries were prepared by immunoSEQ multiplex PCR; TCRdb keeps only in-frame clonotypes and omits some of them. The D gene and trimming were derived from the DNA, and the V and J assignments and clone size from that table. The sample records 150,000 to 200,000 clones, approximately 84% being singletons. The TCR was taken from an elderly woman with acute or convalescent COVID-19. This chain joins TRBV9 and TRBJ1-4; weak D call: TRBD1 (5 bases). The sequencing sample was made of peripheral blood. CDR3 bases: TGTGCCAGCAGCGTAGGTCAGGGTAATGAAAAACTGTTTTTT. This translates into CASSVGQGNEKLFF.